This T cell receptor (beta chain) was sequenced for a study of T cells after yellow fever vaccination. TCR cDNA, made by 5'RACE template switching, carried an added universal primer site and UMIs. TCRdb used MiXCR to reprocess the 5' RACE reads, holding one entry per CDR3 protein. The data show around 340,000 distinct CDR3 sequences, around an eighth seen once. This clonotype was recorded many times. The antigen is undetermined. Study-level points and caveats: Abundant clonotypes from the bulk population could have been carried over as contaminants into FACS-sorted repertoires.

V gave up 3 bases and J gave up 0 bases, with 14 bases separating them. CDR3 length: 16 residues. The germline CDR1 and CDR2 sequences are DFQATT and SNEGSKA (reference sequence). The receptor's source is a man between 18 and 35 years old who received the YFV17D yellow fever vaccine. This chain connects TRBV20-1 to TRBJ1-4, with D uncertain. The sequenced sample was CD4+ T cells sorted from PBMCs, obtained 15 days after the yellow fever booster vaccination. DNA of the CDR3: TGCAGTGCTAGCCCCCCAAATTTAGCAACTAATGAAAAACTGTTTTTT. This sequence encodes CSASPPNLATNEKLFF.